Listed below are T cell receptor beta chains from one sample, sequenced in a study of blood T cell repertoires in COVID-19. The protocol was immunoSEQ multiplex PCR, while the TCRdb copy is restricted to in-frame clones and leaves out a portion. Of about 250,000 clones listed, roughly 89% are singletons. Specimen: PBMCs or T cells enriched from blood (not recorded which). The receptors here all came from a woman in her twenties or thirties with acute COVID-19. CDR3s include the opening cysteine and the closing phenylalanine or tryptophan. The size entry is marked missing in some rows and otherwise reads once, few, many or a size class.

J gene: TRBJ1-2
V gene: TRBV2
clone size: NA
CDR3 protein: CASSWDSYGYTF

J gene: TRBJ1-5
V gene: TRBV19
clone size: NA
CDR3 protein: CASSIVGNQPQHF

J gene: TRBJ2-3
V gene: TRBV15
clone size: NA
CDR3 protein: CATSDLAGGLPDTQYF

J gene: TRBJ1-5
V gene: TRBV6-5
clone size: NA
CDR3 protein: CASSPDRNQPQHF

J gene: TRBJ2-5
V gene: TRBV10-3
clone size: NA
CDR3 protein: CAISESTGTETQYF

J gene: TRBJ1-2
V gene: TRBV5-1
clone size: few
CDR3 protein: CASSERVEGHGYTF

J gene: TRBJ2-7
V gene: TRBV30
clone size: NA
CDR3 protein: CAWRQGSSYEQYF

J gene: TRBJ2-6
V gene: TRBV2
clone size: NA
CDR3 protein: CASSSGSGANVLTF

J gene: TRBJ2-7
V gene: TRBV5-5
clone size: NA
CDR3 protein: CASSPRDSPYEQYF

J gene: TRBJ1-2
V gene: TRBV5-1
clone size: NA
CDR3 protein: CASRAEFQNYGYTF

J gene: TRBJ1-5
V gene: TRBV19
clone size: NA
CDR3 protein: CASKGPGGLRSNQPQHF

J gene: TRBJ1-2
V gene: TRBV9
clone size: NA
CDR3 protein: CASSATEPVDYGYTF

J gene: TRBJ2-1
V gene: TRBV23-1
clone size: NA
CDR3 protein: CASRITLSGGAENEQFF

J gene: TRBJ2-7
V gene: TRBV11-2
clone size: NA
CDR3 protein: CASSTKQGAQAYEQYF

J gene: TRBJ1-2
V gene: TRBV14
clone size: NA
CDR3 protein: CASSQATQGAGGYTF

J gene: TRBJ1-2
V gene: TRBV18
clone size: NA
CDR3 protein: CASSPRGSDNYGYTF

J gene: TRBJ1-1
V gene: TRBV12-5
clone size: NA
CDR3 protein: CASGPGAGVTEAFF

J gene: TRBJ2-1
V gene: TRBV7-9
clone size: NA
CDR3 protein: CASSHSTSGGAYEQFF

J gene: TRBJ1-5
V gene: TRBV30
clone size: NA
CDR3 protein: CAWSVHSNQPQHF

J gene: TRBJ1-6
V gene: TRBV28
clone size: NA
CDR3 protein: CASRRQGIISPLHF

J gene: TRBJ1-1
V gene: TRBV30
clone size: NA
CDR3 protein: CAWSVREDTEAFF

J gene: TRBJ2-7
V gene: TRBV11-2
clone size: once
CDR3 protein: CASSLGDGYEQYF

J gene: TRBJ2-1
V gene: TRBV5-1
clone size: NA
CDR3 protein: CASSSDRGGDEQFF

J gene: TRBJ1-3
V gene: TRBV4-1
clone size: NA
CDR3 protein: CASSREGVGNPSGNTIYF

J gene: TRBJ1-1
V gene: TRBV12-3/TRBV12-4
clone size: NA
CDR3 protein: CASTRSTEAFF

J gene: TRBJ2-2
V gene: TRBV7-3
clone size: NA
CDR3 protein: CASSLLSGGTGELFF

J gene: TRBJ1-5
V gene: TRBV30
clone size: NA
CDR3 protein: CAWRGRWDQPQHF

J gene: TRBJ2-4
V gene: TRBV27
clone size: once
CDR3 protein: CASRGGASVIQYF

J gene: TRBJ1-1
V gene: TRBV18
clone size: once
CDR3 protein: CASSPADSNTEAFF

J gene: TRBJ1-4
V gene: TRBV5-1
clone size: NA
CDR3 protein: CASSSGAGQGREKLFF

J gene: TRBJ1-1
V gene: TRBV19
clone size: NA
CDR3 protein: CASSIIPGPTEAFF

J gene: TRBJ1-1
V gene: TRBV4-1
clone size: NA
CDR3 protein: CASSHVRDPAGGNTEAFF

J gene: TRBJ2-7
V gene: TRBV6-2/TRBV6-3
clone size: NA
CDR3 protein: CASSTLLQVLYEQYF

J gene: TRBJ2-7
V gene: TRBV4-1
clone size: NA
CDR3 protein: CASSQQGGSYEQYF

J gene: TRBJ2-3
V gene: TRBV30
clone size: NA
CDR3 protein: CAWSVRGRTADTQYF

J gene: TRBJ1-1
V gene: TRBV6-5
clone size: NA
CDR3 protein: CASNGQGPLSTEAFF

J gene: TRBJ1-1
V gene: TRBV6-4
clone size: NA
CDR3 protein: CASRSKRGGRGTEAFF

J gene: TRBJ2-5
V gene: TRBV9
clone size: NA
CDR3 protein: CASSVVGRGGRETQYF

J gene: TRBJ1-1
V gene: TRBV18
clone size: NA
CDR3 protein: CASSPTSTGMNTEAFF

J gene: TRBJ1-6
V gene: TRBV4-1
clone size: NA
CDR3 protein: CASSQGGGQGGSPLHF

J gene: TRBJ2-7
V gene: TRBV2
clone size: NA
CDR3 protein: CASSVTGSSYEQYF

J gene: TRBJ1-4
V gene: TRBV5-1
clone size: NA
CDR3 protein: CASSSTKEGEKLFF

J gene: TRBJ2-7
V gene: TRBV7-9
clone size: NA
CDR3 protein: CASSQGLAGVLSYEQYF